This T cell receptor (beta chain) was sequenced during a study of T cell repertoires in cytomegalovirus infection. Points from the study as a whole: HLA-C-restricted CMV-specific TCR beta clonotypes were dominant in the ex vivo response.

Turning to this clonotype: Its antigen remains unknown.

Trimming took 5 bases from V and 1 from J, leaving 4 bases between them. There are 12 residues in the CDR3. Germline V gene data show CDR1 as MNHEY and CDR2 as SVGAGI. MiXCR was run by TCRdb on the reads, yielding one entry per CDR3 protein. In the table there are 95,000 to 150,000 distinct CDR3 sequences, more than 25% of which are singletons. This chain uses TRBV6-5 with TRBJ2-3; D gene uncertain. Sequenced material: CD8+ T cells from cultured PBMCs, taken from culture after CMV antigen stimulation. The TCR comes from a human donor in good health (CMV status not recorded). Some clones in this sample may be carry-over from other donors' samples. CDR3 sequence: CASSEGTDTQYF. CDR3 sequence (DNA): TGTGCCAGCAGTGAAGGCACAGATACGCAGTATTTT.